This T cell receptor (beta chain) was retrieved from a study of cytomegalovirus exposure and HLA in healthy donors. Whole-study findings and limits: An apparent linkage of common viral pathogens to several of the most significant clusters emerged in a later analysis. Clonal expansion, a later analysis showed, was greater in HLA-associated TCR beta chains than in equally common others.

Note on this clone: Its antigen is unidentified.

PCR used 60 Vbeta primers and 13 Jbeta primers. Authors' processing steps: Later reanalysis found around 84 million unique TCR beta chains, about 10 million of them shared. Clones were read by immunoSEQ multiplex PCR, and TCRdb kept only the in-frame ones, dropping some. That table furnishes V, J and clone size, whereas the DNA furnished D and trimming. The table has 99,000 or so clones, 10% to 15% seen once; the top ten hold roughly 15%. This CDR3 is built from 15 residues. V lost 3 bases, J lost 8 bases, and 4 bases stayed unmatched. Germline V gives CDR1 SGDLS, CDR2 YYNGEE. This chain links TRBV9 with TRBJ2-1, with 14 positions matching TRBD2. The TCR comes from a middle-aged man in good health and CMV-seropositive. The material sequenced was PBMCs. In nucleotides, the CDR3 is TGTGCCAGCAGCGACCGACTAGCGGGAGGGTATGAGCAGTTCTTC. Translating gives CASSDRLAGGYEQFF.